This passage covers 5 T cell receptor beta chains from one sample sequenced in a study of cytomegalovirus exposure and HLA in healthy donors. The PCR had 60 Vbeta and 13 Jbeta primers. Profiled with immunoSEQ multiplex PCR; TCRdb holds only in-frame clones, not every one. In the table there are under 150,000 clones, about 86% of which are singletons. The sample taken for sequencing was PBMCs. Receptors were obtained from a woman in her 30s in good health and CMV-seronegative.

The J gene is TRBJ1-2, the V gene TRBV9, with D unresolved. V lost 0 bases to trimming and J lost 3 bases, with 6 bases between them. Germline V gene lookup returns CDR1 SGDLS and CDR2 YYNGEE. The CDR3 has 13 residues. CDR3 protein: CASSVGADYGYTF. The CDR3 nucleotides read TGTGCCAGCAGCGTAGGGGCAGACTATGGCTACACCTTC.

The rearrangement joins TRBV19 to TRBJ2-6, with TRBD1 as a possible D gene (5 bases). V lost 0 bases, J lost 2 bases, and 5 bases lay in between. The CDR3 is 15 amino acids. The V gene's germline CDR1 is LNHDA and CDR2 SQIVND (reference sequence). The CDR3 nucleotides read TGTGCCAGTAGTATAGAAGGGGCTGGGGCCAACGTCCTGACTTTC. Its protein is CASSIEGAGANVLTF. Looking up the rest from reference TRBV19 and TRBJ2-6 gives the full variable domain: DGGITQSPKYLFRKEGQNVTLSCEQNLNHDAMYWYRQDPGQGLRLIYYSQIVNDFQKGDIAEGYSVSREKKESFPLTVTSAQKNPTAFYLCASSIEGAGANVLTFGAGSRLTVL.

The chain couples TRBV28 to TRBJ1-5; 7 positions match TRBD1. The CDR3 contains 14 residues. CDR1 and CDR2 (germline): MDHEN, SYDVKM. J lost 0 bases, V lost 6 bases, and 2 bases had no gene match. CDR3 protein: CASRHRGSNQPQHF. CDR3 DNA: TGTGCCAGCAGGCACAGGGGTAGCAATCAGCCCCAGCATTTT.

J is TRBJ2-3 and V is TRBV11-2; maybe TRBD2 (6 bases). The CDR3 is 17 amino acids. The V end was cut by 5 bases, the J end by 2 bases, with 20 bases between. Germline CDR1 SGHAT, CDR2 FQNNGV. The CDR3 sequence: CASSTFTSFPDTDTQYF. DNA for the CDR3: TGTGCCAGCAGCACTTTTACTAGCTTCCCCGACACAGATACGCAGTATTTT.

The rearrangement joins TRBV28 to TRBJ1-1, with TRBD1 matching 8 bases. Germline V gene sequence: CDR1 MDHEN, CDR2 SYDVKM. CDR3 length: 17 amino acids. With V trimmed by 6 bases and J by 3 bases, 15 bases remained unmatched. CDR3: CASRATHSGGGDTEAFF. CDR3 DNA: TGTGCCAGCAGGGCCACTCACTCAGGGGGCGGGGACACTGAAGCTTTCTTT.